This TCR beta chain stems from a study of spatial heterogeneity in lung cancer. Regarding time point: sample taken at primary tumor resection. Every TCR cDNA molecule bore its own unique molecular identifier. TCRdb re-called the 5' RACE reads through MiXCR, storing one row per CDR3 protein. The sample carries about 15,000 distinct CDR3 sequences, 3% to 4.5% recorded once. The CDR3 is 15 amino acids. The V end was cut by 6 bases, the J end by 3 bases, with 17 bases between. Germline lookup yields CDR1 SGHTA and CDR2 FQGNSA. This clonotype was seen repeatedly, ten times or more. The library was prepared for alpha chains; this beta chain is a stray read, so its frequency means little.

The receptor's source is a male donor with early-stage non-small cell lung cancer. Sequenced material: normal lung tissue next to the tumor, taken at surgery. This rearrangement joins TRBV7-2 to TRBJ2-5; TRBD2 is a possible D gene (5 bases). CDR3 residues: CASSSGIGREETQYF. In nucleotides, the CDR3 is TGTGCCAGCAGTTCCGGGATAGGACGAGAAGAGACCCAGTACTTC.